These 20 T cell receptor beta chains originate from one sample sequenced in a study of T cell repertoires in cytomegalovirus infection. TCRdb re-called the reads through MiXCR, storing one row per CDR3 protein. This table has just under 500,000 distinct CDR3 sequences, roughly 34% appearing once. For these TCRs, the target antigens are not known. Sequencing used cultured PBMCs, obtained from culture after CMV antigen stimulation. Receptor source: a human donor in good health (CMV status not recorded). Some clones in this sample may be carry-over from other donors' samples.

The J gene is TRBJ2-2, the V gene TRBV19; D is perhaps TRBD1 (5 bases). The CDR3 runs to 17 residues. Germline V CDR1 and CDR2: LNHDA, SQIVND (reference sequence). V was shortened by 7 bases and J by 6 bases, with 24 bases between the two germline ends. CDR3 in DNA: TGTGCCAGTACTATCCGTCGGGCCCAGGGCCTCCCCGGGGAGCTGTTTTTT. This translates into CASTIRRAQGLPGELFF. The full variable domain, with the rest looked up from reference TRBV19 and TRBJ2-2, is DGGITQSPKYLFRKEGQNVTLSCEQNLNHDAMYWYRQDPGQGLRLIYYSQIVNDFQKGDIAEGYSVSREKKESFPLTVTSAQKNPTAFYLCASTIRRAQGLPGELFFGEGSRLTVL.

There are a few counts of this clonotype. This rearrangement joins TRBV12-3 or TRBV12-4 to TRBJ2-7; 7 bases are shared with TRBD2. V shed 5 bases, J shed 2 bases, and the junction held 9 bases outside the gene matches. This CDR3 has 15 amino acids. CDR3 residues: CASSPGGGSAYEQYF. CDR3 DNA: TGTGCCAGCAGTCCGGGGGGAGGCTCCGCCTACGAGCAGTACTTC.

This sequence joins TRBV5-6 and TRBJ2-5, with D uncertain. The CDR3 has 13 amino acids. With 4 bases removed from V and 1 base from J, the gap between germline ends came to 8 bases. The germline V gene has CDR1 SGHDT and CDR2 YYEEEE. The CDR3 region is CASSQEPQETQYF. CDR3 sequence (DNA): TGTGCCAGCAGCCAAGAACCCCAAGAGACCCAGTACTTC.

The CDR3, as DNA: TGTGCCAGCAGCTTAGCTTCCCTTTTTAGGCGGGAGTTTTTTCGGAGAGAGACCCAGTACTTC. It specifies CASSLASLFRREFFRRETQYF. V usage is TRBV7-8 and J usage is TRBJ2-5, with TRBD2 matching 7 bases. Germline V gene data show CDR1 as SGHVS and CDR2 as FQNEAQ. The CDR3 runs 21 residues. Unmatched junction bases numbered 23, after V lost 0 bases and J lost 4 bases.

Only a few counts were recorded for this clonotype. This chain joins TRBV7-8 and TRBJ2-5, with TRBD2 as a possible D gene (6 bases). CDR3 length: 17 residues. Between the trimmed V and J ends, which lost 3 bases and 3 bases, there was a span of 20 bases. CDR1 is SGHVS, CDR2 FQNEAQ, per germline. CDR3 coding DNA: TGTGCCAGCAGCTTCGTTCGTCGGAAGCGGGTAGAAGAGACCCAGTACTTC. Protein sequence: CASSFVRRKRVEETQYF.

V is TRBV6-2 or TRBV6-3 and J is TRBJ2-1; 9 nucleotides agree with TRBD2. From germline, CDR1 is MNHEY and CDR2 SVGEGT. Trimming took 7 bases from V and 3 from J; bases not matched to a gene: 4. CDR3 length equals 14 residues. The CDR3 spells CASNSGSFYNEQFF. CDR3 coding DNA: TGTGCCAGCAATAGCGGGAGTTTCTACAATGAGCAGTTCTTC.

This chain connects TRBV11-2 to TRBJ2-1; 9 bases are a match to TRBD2. V lost 5 bases to trimming and J lost 2 bases; unmatched junction nucleotides: 7. The CDR3 runs 16 residues. Germline CDR1 and CDR2: SGHAT and FQNNGV. This chain's CDR3 is CASSQEAGGTYNEQFF. The CDR3 DNA reads TGTGCCAGCAGCCAAGAGGCGGGAGGGACCTACAATGAGCAGTTCTTC.

This sequence joins TRBV12-3 or TRBV12-4 and TRBJ1-5; D may be TRBD1 (5 bases). V shed 3 bases and J shed 7 bases, with 13 bases lying between them. CDR3 size: 14 residues. Here the CDR3 reads CASSLDTARQPQHF. In DNA, the CDR3 is TGTGCCAGCAGTTTGGACACGGCAAGACAGCCCCAGCATTTT.

The chain recombines TRBV7-3 with TRBJ2-2, with D perhaps matching TRBD2 (5 bases). V lost 0 bases to trimming and J lost 4 bases, with 12 bases between them. CDR3 length: 16 residues. The germline gives CDR1 SGHTA, CDR2 FQGTGA. Here the CDR3 DNA reads TGTGCCAGCAGCTTAACGTTACTAGGTAGCACCGGGGAGCTGTTTTTT. It is translated as CASSLTLLGSTGELFF.

V usage is TRBV6-1 and J usage is TRBJ1-1; 9 bases fit TRBD1. The germline V gene encodes CDR1 MNHNS and CDR2 SASEGT. V shed 4 bases, J shed 6 bases, and the junction held 3 bases outside the gene matches. This CDR3 has 13 amino acids. The CDR3: CASSVGQGPEAFF. The CDR3 DNA sequence: TGTGCCAGCAGTGTAGGACAGGGGCCTGAAGCTTTCTTT.

This sequence joins TRBV27 and TRBJ2-7; either TRBD1 or TRBD2 may supply D (5 bases each). CDR3 length: 13 residues. V lost 6 bases and J 6 bases, leaving 15 bases between the germline ends. Germline CDR1 MNHEY, CDR2 SMNVEV (reference sequence). The CDR3 nucleotides are TGTGCCAGCAGCCAATTCGGGGACCCCGAGCAGTACTTC. Translating gives CASSQFGDPEQYF.

The chain employs TRBV20-1 and TRBJ2-1; 10 nucleotides align to TRBD1. Germline-derived CDR1 and CDR2 are DFQATT and SNEGSKA (reference sequence). This CDR3 is built from 19 residues. J was trimmed by 0 bases and V by 3 bases; bases with no gene match: 14. The CDR3: CSASRQGADGHGSYNEQFF. In nucleotides, the CDR3 is TGCAGTGCTAGTCGACAGGGGGCGGATGGGCACGGCTCCTACAATGAGCAGTTCTTC.

The V gene is TRBV11-2, the J gene TRBJ2-7; D is perhaps TRBD2 (6 bases). Germline V CDR1 and CDR2: SGHAT, FQNNGV. With 0 bases removed from V and 5 bases from J, the gap between germline ends came to 14 bases. The length of the CDR3 is 15 residues. CDR3: CASSLDPLAENEQYV. The CDR3 DNA sequence: TGTGCCAGCAGCTTAGACCCCTTAGCGGAAAACGAGCAGTACGTC.

This clonotype was picked up many times. The chain is built from TRBV7-2 and TRBJ2-5, with 7 bases aligning to TRBD1. CDR1 is SGHTA and CDR2 is FQGNSA in the germline V gene. V lost 6 bases, J lost 1 base, and 2 bases stayed unmatched. The CDR3 length is 13 residues. The CDR3 loop reads CASRGQRQETQYF. As DNA, the CDR3 is TGTGCCAGCAGGGGACAGCGCCAAGAGACCCAGTACTTC.

The V call is TRBV15, the J call TRBJ2-5, with D perhaps matching TRBD2 (5 bases). Trimming removed 0 bases at V and 1 base at J, with 24 bases between. From germline, CDR1 is LNHNV and CDR2 YYDKDF (reference sequence). The CDR3 extends over 20 amino acids. Here the CDR3 DNA reads TGTGCCACCAGCAGAGATAAGAGCGGTTCACCCCAGACAACCCAAGAGACCCAGTACTTC. Its protein product is CATSRDKSGSPQTTQETQYF. Full variable domain (rest looked up from reference TRBV15 and TRBJ2-5): DAMVIQNPRYQVTQFGKPVTLSCSQTLNHNVMYWYQQKSSQAPKLLFHYYDKDFNNEADTPDNFQSRRPNTSFCFLDIRSPGLGDTAMYLCATSRDKSGSPQTTQETQYFGPGTRLLVL.

A few counts support this clonotype. This rearrangement joins TRBV4-1 to TRBJ1-1; D possibly corresponds to TRBD1 (5 bases). The germline CDR1 and CDR2 sequences are MGHRA and YSYEKL. The CDR3 has 13 amino acids. V was cut by 3 bases and J by 10 bases, with 15 bases left in between. DNA for the CDR3: TGCGCCAGCAGCCAGGCCCAGGGCTTAAGAGCTTTCTTT. It yields the protein CASSQAQGLRAFF.

The CDR3: CASTGLGRRNEQFF. DNA for the CDR3: TGTGCCAGTACGGGACTAGGGCGTCGGAATGAGCAGTTCTTC. This chain joins TRBV19 and TRBJ2-1; TRBD2 matches 8 bases. With V trimmed by 7 bases and J by 7 bases, 9 bases remained unmatched. The germline CDR1 and CDR2 sequences are LNHDA and SQIVND (reference sequence). The CDR3 covers 14 residues.

This clonotype was counted between two and nine times. The J gene is TRBJ1-3, the V gene TRBV12-3 or TRBV12-4, with D hard to call. Trimming pared 7 bases from V and 0 bases from J, leaving 7 bases between. The CDR3 has 13 amino acids. CDR3 residues: CASNRDSGNTIYF. CDR3 DNA: TGTGCCAGCAACCGGGACTCTGGAAACACCATATATTTT.

This clonotype was seen at least ten times. The V call is TRBV7-2, the J call TRBJ2-1; 13 bases map to TRBD2. The CDR3 contains 15 residues. Germline-derived CDR1 and CDR2 are SGHTA and FQGNSA. The junction had 3 bases not matched to a gene; V was cut back by 5 bases and J by 5 bases. The CDR3 nucleotides read TGTGCCAGCAGCACCGGGACTAGCGGGAACAATGAGCAGTTCTTC. This codes for CASSTGTSGNNEQFF.

This clonotype was detected ten times or more. The rearrangement links TRBV7-2 to TRBJ2-1; 8 bases fit TRBD2. Trimming cost V 7 bases and J 5 bases; bases outside gene matches: 10. Germline V gene data show CDR1 as SGHTA and CDR2 as FQGNSA. CDR3 length: 15 amino acids. The CDR3, as DNA: TGTGCCAGCACCCTAAGACGGGGGGGCCACAATGAGCAGTTCTTC. This translates into CASTLRRGGHNEQFF.